Following are 6 T cell receptor beta chains from one sample sequenced in a study of CD8+ T cells in alopecia areata. Sample treatment: oral pan-JAK inhibitor, 5-10 mg twice daily. cDNA prepared by RNA extraction and subsequent reverse transcription served as the template for sequencing. Clones were sequenced by immunoSEQ multiplex PCR, and TCRdb holds only the in-frame ones, with some missing. In the table there are approximately 170,000 clones, approximately 60% of which are singletons. This material consisted of CD4+ T cells sorted from blood, taken at week 24, from a patient treated with tofacitinib. The origin of the receptors is a human donor with alopecia areata.

The V call is TRBV7-2, the J call TRBJ2-7, with 11 bases matching TRBD2. The germline V gene has CDR1 SGHTA and CDR2 FQGNSA. There are 13 residues in the CDR3. Trimming cost V 2 bases and J 6 bases; bases outside gene matches: 0. The CDR3 coding sequence is TGTGCCAGCAGCTTAACTAGCGGGGGCGAGCAGTACTTC. It specifies CASSLTSGGEQYF.

The chain links TRBV7-6 to TRBJ2-7, with D tentatively TRBD2 (5 bases). Per the germline V gene, CDR1 is SGHVS and CDR2 is FNYEAQ. The CDR3 contains 15 residues. The V and J ends lost 3 bases and 2 bases respectively, with 14 bases between them. DNA for the CDR3: TGTGCCAGCAGCTTGGATGAGGGTTTAACCTACGAGCAGTACTTC. Protein sequence: CASSLDEGLTYEQYF.

The chain carries TRBV21-1 and TRBJ1-2; the DNA was not compared with TRBD1, the D call given in the table. TRBV21-1 is a recognized pseudogene. The CDR3 is 11 amino acids. The chain's CDR3 is CASSPRVGYTF. The CDR3 coding sequence is TGTGCCAGCAGCCCCAGGGTTGGCTACACCTTC.

The chain combines TRBV29-1 with TRBJ2-3; 9 nucleotides align to TRBD1. The trim removed 5 bases at V and 2 bases at J, leaving 5 bases unmatched. The CDR3 length is 14 residues. Per germline, CDR1 SQVTM and CDR2 ANQGSEA. CDR3 sequence (DNA): TGCAGCGTTCTAGACAGGGGGTACACAGATACGCAGTATTTT. Its translation is CSVLDRGYTDTQYF.

This chain connects TRBV5-4 to TRBJ2-5; D unclear. This CDR3 comprises 14 residues. Trimming pared 1 base from V and 1 base from J, leaving 8 bases between. Germline-derived CDR1 and CDR2 are SGHNT and YYREEE (reference sequence). The CDR3 coding sequence is TGTGCCAGCAGCTTGAATGCCGGCCAAGAGACCCAGTACTTC. This codes for CASSLNAGQETQYF.

This CDR3 reads CASSLNAGRGVEQYF. CDR3 nucleotides: TGCGCCAGCAGCTTGAACGCCGGACGGGGGGTCGAGCAGTACTTC. V and J are TRBV5-1 and TRBJ2-7, with 7 bases matching TRBD2. Trimming at V came to 1 base and at J to 6 bases, leaving 10 bases not matched to a gene. CDR1 is SGHRS and CDR2 is YFSETQ in the germline V gene. The CDR3 spans 15 residues.